The 32 T cell receptor beta chains reported below all come from one sample, sequenced in a study of blood T cell repertoires in COVID-19. Sequenced by immunoSEQ multiplex PCR; TCRdb stores in-frame clones only, minus some. The profile shows about 140,000 clones, 75% to 85% of them singletons. Sequenced material: peripheral blood. The receptors were gathered from a woman older than 75 with active or convalescent COVID-19.

The chain carries TRBV18 and TRBJ1-2, with TRBD1 as a possible D gene (6 bases). Trimming pared 2 bases from V and 1 base from J, leaving 11 bases between. The germline V gene encodes CDR1 KGHSH and CDR2 LQKENI. The length of the CDR3 is 15 residues. The CDR3 nucleotides are TGTGCCAGCTCACCATCACAGGGACGTAACTATGGCTACACCTTC. This encodes CASSPSQGRNYGYTF. The full variable domain, in which reference TRBV18 and TRBJ1-2 provide the parts outside the CDR3, is NAGVMQNPRHLVRRRGQEARLRCSPMKGHSHVYWYRQLPEEGLKFMVYLQKENIIDESGMPKERFSAEFPKEGPSILRIQQVVRGDSAAYFCASSPSQGRNYGYTFGSGTRLTVV.

This clone was counted once. An end of the junction differs from the germline gene, which may be a read error. The chain carries TRBV6-5 and TRBJ1-5, with D hard to call. Germline CDR1 reads MNHEY; CDR2 reads SVGAGI. The CDR3 loop spans 13 amino acids. The CDR3 spells CASSDSRGQPQHF. In DNA form, the CDR3 reads TGTGCCAGCAGTGACTCTCGGGGTCAGCCCCAGCATTTT.

The V call is TRBV5-1, the J call TRBJ1-2; 7 bases are a match to TRBD1. The CDR3 sequence is 16 residues long. The V and J ends lost 3 bases and 1 base, in that order; junction bases with no gene match: 9. In germline, CDR1 is SGHRS, CDR2 YFSETQ. In DNA, the CDR3 is TGCGCCAGCAGCTCCTTGTACAGGGGTTTTAACTATGGCTACACCTTC. Its translation is CASSSLYRGFNYGYTF.

This chain uses TRBV10-1 with TRBJ2-1; a possible D gene is TRBD2 (5 bases). Germline CDR1 and CDR2: WNHNN and SYGVQD (reference sequence). V was shortened by 0 bases and J by 8 bases, with 14 bases between the two germline ends. This CDR3 comprises 15 residues. The CDR3 is CASSESRAQVDEQFF. CDR3 bases: TGCGCCAGCAGTGAGTCGAGGGCTCAGGTTGATGAGCAGTTCTTC.

The V gene is TRBV7-6, the J gene TRBJ2-2; D perhaps matches TRBD2 (6 bases). The germline gives CDR1 SGHVS, CDR2 FNYEAQ. This CDR3 contains 14 residues. Trimming shortened V by 5 bases and J by 4 bases, and 11 bases separated the two germline ends. The CDR3 region has the DNA TGTGCCAGCAGCGCCACTAGCCTCACCGGGGAGCTGTTTTTT. Its translation: CASSATSLTGELFF.

This chain joins TRBV3-1 (or the pseudogene TRBV3-2) and TRBJ1-5; TRBD1 might be the D (6 bases). Germline CDR1 and CDR2: LGHDT and YNNKEL (reference sequence). The CDR3 runs to 13 residues. V was trimmed by 1 base and J by 6 bases, leaving 7 bases between them. In DNA, the CDR3 is TGTGCCAGCAGCCAAGGGGGGCGTCAGCCCCAGCATTTT. Translation: CASSQGGRQPQHF.

This clone was seen more than once but under ten times. The V and J genes are TRBV5-1 and TRBJ1-4; D not certain. Germline V gives CDR1 SGHRS, CDR2 YFSETQ. Trimming shortened V by 4 bases and J by 8 bases, and 12 bases separated the two germline ends. CDR3 length: 13 residues. CDR3 loop: CASSRDLKEKLFF. In nucleotides, the CDR3 is TGCGCCAGCAGCCGGGATCTTAAAGAAAAACTGTTTTTT.

The chain employs TRBV6-1 and TRBJ1-5; tentative D call: TRBD1 (6 bases). This CDR3 spans 15 amino acids. Germline V gene sequence: CDR1 MNHNS, CDR2 SASEGT. V was trimmed by 0 bases and J by 3 bases, leaving 9 bases between them. This CDR3 is CASSEAGGYNQPQHF. CDR3 bases: TGTGCCAGCAGTGAAGCAGGGGGATACAATCAGCCCCAGCATTTT.

The chain joins TRBV5-1 to TRBJ2-5; the match to TRBD1 covers 11 bases. The germline gives CDR1 SGHRS, CDR2 YFSETQ. J gave up 2 bases and V 4 bases, and 4 bases lay outside the gene matches. The CDR3 is 15 amino acids. The CDR3, as DNA: TGCGCCAGCAGCAAAGGGACAGGGGGTCAAGAGACCCAGTACTTC. Its protein product is CASSKGTGGQETQYF.

The rearrangement joins TRBV28 to TRBJ1-2; the match to TRBD1 covers 8 bases. V trimming: 2 bases; J trimming: 6 bases; junction bases outside the gene matches: 8. The CDR3 runs 15 residues. The germline V gene has CDR1 MDHEN and CDR2 SYDVKM. The CDR3 sequence is CASSLRTGWGHGYTF. The CDR3 bases are TGTGCCAGCAGTTTAAGGACAGGGTGGGGACATGGCTACACCTTC.

J is TRBJ1-2 and V is TRBV7-8; D is undetermined. The V gene lost 5 bases and the J gene lost 2 bases, with 9 bases spanning the gap. This CDR3 region has 13 residues. Germline lookup yields CDR1 SGHVS and CDR2 FQNEAQ. The CDR3 here is CASSLVSNYGYTF. CDR3 coding DNA: TGTGCCAGCAGCCTCGTTTCGAACTATGGCTACACCTTC.

The chain uses TRBV5-1 and TRBJ2-1, with TRBD1 matching 7 bases. Germline CDR1 reads SGHRS; CDR2 reads YFSETQ. The CDR3 sequence is 15 residues long. After removal of 5 bases from V and 3 bases from J, the junction contained 8 bases not matched to a gene. The CDR3 sequence: CASSSAGQDYNEQFF. The CDR3 DNA is TGCGCCAGCAGTTCCGCCGGACAGGACTACAATGAGCAGTTCTTC.

Only a few counts were recorded for this clone. The rearrangement joins TRBV2 to TRBJ1-6, with D possibly TRBD1 on 5 matching bases. V was trimmed by 10 bases and J by 4 bases, leaving 8 bases between them. The germline CDR1 and CDR2 sequences are SNHLY and FYNNEI. The CDR3 spans 12 residues. The CDR3 DNA follows: TGTGCCACCCAGGGTTATAATTCACCCCTCCACTTT. This gives the protein CATQGYNSPLHF.

The chain uses TRBV2 and TRBJ2-3; D call uncertain. The CDR3 has 16 amino acids. CDR1 is SNHLY, CDR2 FYNNEI, per germline. V lost 1 base to trimming and J lost 2 bases, with 13 bases between them. The DNA of the CDR3 is TGTGCCAGCAGTGAAGGCCGGCGGTCGGACACAGATACGCAGTATTTT. It is translated as CASSEGRRSDTDTQYF.

This clone was seen ten or more times. This sequence joins TRBV7-2 and TRBJ1-1; TRBD1 might be the D (6 bases). The V end was cut by 1 base, the J end by 0 bases, with 18 bases between. The CDR3 is 18 residues long. Germline V gives CDR1 SGHTA, CDR2 FQGNSA. Here the CDR3 DNA reads TGTGCCAGCAGCTTAGTGAGGACAGCCGTCACAATGAACACTGAAGCTTTCTTT. Amino acids: CASSLVRTAVTMNTEAFF.

The V and J genes are TRBV6-5 and TRBJ2-3, with D tentatively TRBD2 (7 bases). From germline, CDR1 is MNHEY and CDR2 SVGAGI. Trimming stripped 6 bases from V and 5 bases from J, with 18 bases between. The CDR3 is 15 amino acids. The chain's CDR3 is CASRRRGQWGDTQYF. The CDR3 nucleotides are TGTGCCAGCAGGAGGCGGGGGCAATGGGGAGATACGCAGTATTTT.

The V call is TRBV19, the J call TRBJ1-3; 7 positions match TRBD1. Germline values: CDR1 LNHDA, CDR2 SQIVND (reference sequence). The CDR3 is 14 amino acids. Losses at the gene ends were 6 bases for V and 4 bases for J; bases not matched to a gene: 6. This CDR3 reads CASRPGQSGNTIYF. In DNA, the CDR3 is TGTGCCAGTAGGCCGGGACAGTCGGGAAACACCATATATTTT.

The chain is built from TRBV5-1 and TRBJ2-3; D possibly corresponds to TRBD1 (6 bases). Trimming removed 4 bases from V and 4 bases from J, with 16 bases in between. In germline, CDR1 is SGHRS, CDR2 YFSETQ. This CDR3 has 15 amino acids. CDR3 region: CASSPGQLSADTQYF. As DNA, the CDR3 is TGCGCCAGCAGCCCAGGACAGCTTTCGGCAGATACGCAGTATTTT.

This rearrangement joins TRBV28 to TRBJ1-2; D ambiguous. Trimming removed 3 bases from V and 2 bases from J, with 7 bases in between. The germline CDR1 and CDR2 sequences are MDHEN and SYDVKM. The CDR3 covers 13 residues. The CDR3 DNA follows: TGTGCCAGCAGTTTCGAGGGAAACTATGGCTACACCTTC. Translated, it gives CASSFEGNYGYTF.

About this clone: This same CDR3 is encoded by further DNA sequences in the sample. The V call is TRBV7-2, the J call TRBJ1-5; TRBD1 matches 8 bases. Germline V lookup: CDR1 SGHTA, CDR2 FQGNSA. After removal of 4 bases from V and 2 bases from J, the junction contained 1 base not matched to a gene. CDR3 length equals 14 residues. The CDR3 DNA reads TGTGCCAGCAGCTCGACAGGGGGCAATCAGCCCCAGCATTTT. This encodes CASSSTGGNQPQHF.

The chain is built from TRBV13 and TRBJ1-2, with 7 bases matching TRBD1. Germline-derived CDR1 and CDR2 are PRHDT and FYEKMQ (reference sequence). CDR3 length: 17 residues. V shed 4 bases and J 0 bases; nucleotides not matched to a gene: 11. CDR3 residues: CASSSPSRGSTNYGYTF. The CDR3 coding sequence is TGTGCCAGCAGCTCGCCGAGCAGGGGGAGCACTAACTATGGCTACACCTTC. The full variable domain, completed using reference TRBV13 and TRBJ1-2, is AAGVIQSPRHLIKEKRETATLKCYPIPRHDTVYWYQQGPGQDPQFLISFYEKMQSDKGSIPDRFSAQQFSDYHSELNMSSLELGDSALYFCASSSPSRGSTNYGYTFGSGTRLTVV.

CDR3 DNA: TGTGCCAGCTCATACGGCGGGGGGGGTTCCTACGAGCAGTACTTC. This encodes CASSYGGGGSYEQYF. The rearrangement joins TRBV18 to TRBJ2-7; 9 positions match TRBD2. CDR3 length: 15 residues. Germline assignment: CDR1 KGHSH and CDR2 LQKENI. The J segment lost 1 base and the V segment lost 5 bases, leaving 6 bases of the junction unmatched.

This clone has a single count. J is TRBJ2-5 and V is TRBV6-2 or TRBV6-3; 10 bases line up with TRBD1. V trimming: 6 bases; J trimming: 5 bases; junction bases outside the gene matches: 9. Germline V gives CDR1 MNHEY, CDR2 SVGEGT. The CDR3 is 15 amino acids. DNA of the CDR3: TGTGCCAGCAGCACCGGTGGGACAGGGGTCGAGACCCAGTACTTC. It encodes CASSTGGTGVETQYF.

Only one count was recorded for this clone. The gene calls are TRBV5-4 and TRBJ2-7; 13 bases are shared with TRBD2. The CDR3 is 15 amino acids. V trimming: 4 bases; J trimming: 5 bases; junction bases outside the gene matches: 6. The germline V gene encodes CDR1 SGHNT and CDR2 YYREEE (reference sequence). The CDR3 here is CASSQLAGGPDEQYF. The CDR3, as DNA: TGTGCCAGCAGCCAACTAGCGGGGGGGCCCGACGAGCAGTACTTC.

The rearrangement joins TRBV7-2 to TRBJ1-1; no clear D gene. V was pared by 1 base and J by 2 bases, with 5 bases between. Per germline, CDR1 SGHTA and CDR2 FQGNSA. This CDR3 is 13 amino acids long. DNA for the CDR3: TGTGCCAGCAGCTTAGTCAGAAACACTGAAGCTTTCTTT. Protein sequence: CASSLVRNTEAFF.

This clone has more than one count but fewer than ten. The chain recombines TRBV24-1 with TRBJ1-5; 11 bases line up with TRBD1. Trimming removed 5 bases from V and 5 bases from J; junction bases left unmatched: 10. CDR1 KGHDR and CDR2 SFDVKD come from the germline V gene. This CDR3 is 17 amino acids long. CDR3 bases: TGTGCCACCAGTGGGACAGGGGGCTTCGGGTGGGATCAGCCCCAGCATTTT. Amino acids: CATSGTGGFGWDQPQHF.

The genes are TRBV30 and TRBJ1-2; tentative D call: TRBD1 (6 bases). This CDR3 has 15 residues. The V end was cut by 4 bases, the J end by 4 bases, with 19 bases between. Looked up from germline, CDR1 is GTSNPN and CDR2 is SVGIG (reference sequence). CDR3 bases: TGTGCCTGGAAGGGGGGGATCAGCGGAACCTATGGCTACACCTTC. Translated: CAWKGGISGTYGYTF.

This chain joins TRBV7-2 and TRBJ1-1; TRBD1 matches 8 bases. The CDR3 runs 16 residues. Germline V CDR1 and CDR2: SGHTA, FQGNSA. V shed 3 bases and J 5 bases; nucleotides not matched to a gene: 11. CDR3 loop: CASSLGSRGLWTEAFF. In DNA form, the CDR3 reads TGTGCCAGCAGCTTGGGATCCAGGGGGCTCTGGACTGAAGCTTTCTTT. Full variable domain (rest looked up from reference TRBV7-2 and TRBJ1-1): GAGVSQSPSNKVTEKGKDVELRCDPISGHTALYWYRQSLGQGLEFLIYFQGNSAPDKSGLPSDRFSAERTGGSVSTLTIQRTQQEDSAVYLCASSLGSRGLWTEAFFGQGTRLTVV.

This clone came up a few times. This chain uses TRBV30 with TRBJ1-1; D uncertain. CDR3 length: 12 residues. The V end was cut by 5 bases, the J end by 4 bases, with 11 bases between. The germline V gene has CDR1 GTSNPN and CDR2 SVGIG (reference sequence). CDR3 amino acids: CAWGRGVTEAFF. In nucleotides, the CDR3 is TGTGCCTGGGGCCGGGGAGTCACTGAAGCTTTCTTT.

The chain employs TRBV9 and TRBJ1-4, with TRBD1 matching 9 bases. This CDR3 is 16 amino acids long. V lost 4 bases to trimming and J lost 8 bases; unmatched junction nucleotides: 12. The germline gives CDR1 SGDLS, CDR2 YYNGEE. The CDR3 protein is CASSPNHLGQGEKLFF. The DNA of the CDR3 is TGTGCCAGCAGCCCCAATCACCTCGGACAGGGGGAAAAACTGTTTTTT.

V gene TRBV5-1 combines with J gene TRBJ2-1; D is possibly TRBD2 (6 bases). Trimming pared 0 bases from V and 8 bases from J, leaving 12 bases between. Germline assignment: CDR1 SGHRS and CDR2 YFSETQ. The CDR3 extends over 14 amino acids. CDR3 region: CASSLAASVDEQFF. For the CDR3, the DNA is TGCGCCAGCAGCTTGGCCGCTAGCGTTGATGAGCAGTTCTTC.

The chain links TRBV24-1 to TRBJ2-2, with 12 positions matching TRBD2. This CDR3 has 17 residues. Germline CDR1 reads KGHDR; CDR2 reads SFDVKD. Trimming cost V 3 bases and J 8 bases; bases outside gene matches: 9. DNA for the CDR3: TGTGCCACCAGTGATCCGACTAGCGGGGGACCCACGGGGGAGCTGTTTTTT. Its translation: CATSDPTSGGPTGELFF.